The source of this TCR beta chain is a study of T cells after posttransplantation cyclophosphamide. In its sample, this clone was seen a few times. This CDR3 is 16 amino acids long. Germline CDR1 is SGHDT and CDR2 is YYEEEE. The ends were cut back, 4 bases at V and 0 bases at J, with 16 bases in the middle. Produced via immunoSEQ multiplex PCR; TCRdb's table is partial and in-frame only. The table shows over 15,000 clones, with under 80% occurring only once. A marrow graft followed busulfan-fludarabine conditioning, with cyclophosphamide on days +3 and +4. The specimen comprised PBMCs, sampled after an allogeneic stem cell transplant with post-transplant cyclophosphamide. The chain employs TRBV5-6 and TRBJ2-5; perhaps TRBD2 as D (6 bases). This TCR was sampled from a male patient younger than 45 who received an allogeneic stem cell transplant from a related donor, was CMV-positive, and had acute GVHD only. T cells may partly derive from the graft donor. CDR3 nucleotide sequence: TGTGCCAGCAGCCCGAGGGCGGGATTGTACCAAGAGACCCAGTACTTC. Protein: CASSPRAGLYQETQYF.